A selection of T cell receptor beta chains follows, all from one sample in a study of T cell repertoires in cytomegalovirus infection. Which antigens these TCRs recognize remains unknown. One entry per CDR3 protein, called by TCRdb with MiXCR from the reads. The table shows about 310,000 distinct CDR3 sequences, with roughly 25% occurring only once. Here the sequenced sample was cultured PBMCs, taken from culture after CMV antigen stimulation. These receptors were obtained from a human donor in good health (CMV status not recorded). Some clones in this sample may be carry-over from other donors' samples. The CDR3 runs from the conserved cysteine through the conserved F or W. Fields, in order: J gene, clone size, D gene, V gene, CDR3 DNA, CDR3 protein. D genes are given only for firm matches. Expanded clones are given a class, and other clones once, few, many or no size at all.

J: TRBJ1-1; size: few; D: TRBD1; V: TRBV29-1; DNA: TGCAGCGGAGACGCCATTGGGGACAGGGGCTTCACTGAAGCTTTCTTT; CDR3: CSGDAIGDRGFTEAFF
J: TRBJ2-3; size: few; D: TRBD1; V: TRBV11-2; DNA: TGTGCCAGCGCCAAAGGGACAGGGGGAATCGGAATGGATACGCAGTATTTT; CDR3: CASAKGTGGIGMDTQYF
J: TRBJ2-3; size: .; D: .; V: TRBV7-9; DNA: TGTGCCAGCGTAAGGTCGGGGACAGATACGCAGTATTTT; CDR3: CASVRSGTDTQYF
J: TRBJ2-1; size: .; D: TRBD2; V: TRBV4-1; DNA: TGCGCCAGCAGCCAAGATTCGGCGGGAGGGCGCGATGAGCAGTTCTTC; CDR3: CASSQDSAGGRDEQFF
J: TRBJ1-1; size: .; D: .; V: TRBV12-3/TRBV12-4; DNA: TGTGCCAGCAGCTTCATCACCCGCACTGAAGCTTTCTTT; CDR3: CASSFITRTEAFF
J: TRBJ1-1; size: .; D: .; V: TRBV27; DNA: TGTGCCAGCAGTTTAGAGACAGGTAGCTCCACTGAAGCTTTCTTT; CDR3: CASSLETGSSTEAFF
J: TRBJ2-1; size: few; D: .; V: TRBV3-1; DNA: TGTGCCAGCAGCCAGGTAGGAACGCGGAGTTACGGCTACAATGAGCAGTTCTTC; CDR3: CASSQVGTRSYGYNEQFF
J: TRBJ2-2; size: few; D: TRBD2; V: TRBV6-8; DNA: TGTGCCAGCAGGGTCGGGAGGGCGGTCACCGGGGAGCTGTTTTTT; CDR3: CASRVGRAVTGELFF
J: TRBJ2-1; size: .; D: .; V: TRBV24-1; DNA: TGTGCCACCAGTGATCCGCCAGGAGGTTCGGACGGCAATGAGCAGTTCTTC; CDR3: CATSDPPGGSDGNEQFF
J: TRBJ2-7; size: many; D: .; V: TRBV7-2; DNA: TGTGCCAGCAGCCCACGCTACTCCTACGAGCAGTACTTC; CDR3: CASSPRYSYEQYF
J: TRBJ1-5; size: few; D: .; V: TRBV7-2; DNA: TGTGCCAGCAGCTTATATTCTAGCAATCAGCCCCAGCATTTT; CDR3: CASSLYSSNQPQHF
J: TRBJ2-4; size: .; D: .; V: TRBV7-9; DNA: TGTGCCAGCAGAAGGTCCGAGAGTGCCAAAAACATTCAGTACTTC; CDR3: CASRRSESAKNIQYF
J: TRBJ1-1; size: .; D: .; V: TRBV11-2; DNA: TGTGCCAGCAGCCCATACCAGGGACTTGAAGCTTTCTTT; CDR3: CASSPYQGLEAFF
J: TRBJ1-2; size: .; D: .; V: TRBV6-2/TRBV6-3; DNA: TGTGCCAGCAGTTACTCTCGGGGATTTGGCTACACCTTC; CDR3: CASSYSRGFGYTF
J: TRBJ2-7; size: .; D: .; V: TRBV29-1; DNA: TGCAGCGTTGGGCCAGGGGCCCTCTACGAGCAGTACTTC; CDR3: CSVGPGALYEQYF
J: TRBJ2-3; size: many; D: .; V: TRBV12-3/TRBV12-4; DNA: TGTGCCAGCAGTTTAAGCCGTGTCACAGATACGCAGTATTTT; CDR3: CASSLSRVTDTQYF
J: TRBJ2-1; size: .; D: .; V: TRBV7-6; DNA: TGTGCCAGCAGCTTAGTTCTAGACAATGAGCAGTTCTTC; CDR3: CASSLVLDNEQFF
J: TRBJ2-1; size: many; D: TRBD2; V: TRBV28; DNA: TGTGCCAGCAGTTTATTCCCCGCGGGACTAGCGGGAGGATGGAACAATGAGCAGTTCTTC; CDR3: CASSLFPAGLAGGWNNEQFF
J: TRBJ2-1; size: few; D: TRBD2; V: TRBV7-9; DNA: TGTGCCAGCAGCTTAGCGGGTGCGGGAGTTTCCTACAATGAGCAGTTCTTC; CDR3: CASSLAGAGVSYNEQFF
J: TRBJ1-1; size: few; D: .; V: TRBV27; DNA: TGTGCCAGCAGTTTCTCCTCCTTCATGAACACTGAAGCTTTCTTT; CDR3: CASSFSSFMNTEAFF
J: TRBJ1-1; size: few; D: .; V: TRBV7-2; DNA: TGTGCCAGCAGATTCACAGGGATGTTGAACACTGAAGCTTTCTTT; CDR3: CASRFTGMLNTEAFF
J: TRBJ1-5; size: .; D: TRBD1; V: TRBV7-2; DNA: TGTGCCAGCAGCGTACAGGGGAGCCAGCCCCAGCATTTT; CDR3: CASSVQGSQPQHF
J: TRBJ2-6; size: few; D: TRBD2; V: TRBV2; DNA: TGTGCCAGCAGTCCCGCGGGGGGCGTGTATGGGGCCAACGTCCTGACTTTC; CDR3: CASSPAGGVYGANVLTF
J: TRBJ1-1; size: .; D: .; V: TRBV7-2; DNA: TGTGCCAGCAGCTTAGTGGGGCGGCTCACTGAAGCTTTCTTT; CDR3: CASSLVGRLTEAFF